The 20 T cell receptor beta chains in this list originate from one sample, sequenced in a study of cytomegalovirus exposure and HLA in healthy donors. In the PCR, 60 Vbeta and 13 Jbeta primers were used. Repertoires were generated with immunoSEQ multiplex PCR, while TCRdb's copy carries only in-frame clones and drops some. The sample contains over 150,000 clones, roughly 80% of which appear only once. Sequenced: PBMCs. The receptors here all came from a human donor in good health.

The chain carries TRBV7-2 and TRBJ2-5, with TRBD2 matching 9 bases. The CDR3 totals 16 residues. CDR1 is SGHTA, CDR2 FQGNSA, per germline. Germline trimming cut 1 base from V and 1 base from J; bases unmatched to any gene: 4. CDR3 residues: CASSLVGAGGQETQYF. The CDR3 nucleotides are TGTGCCAGCAGCTTAGTGGGAGCGGGGGGCCAAGAGACCCAGTACTTC.

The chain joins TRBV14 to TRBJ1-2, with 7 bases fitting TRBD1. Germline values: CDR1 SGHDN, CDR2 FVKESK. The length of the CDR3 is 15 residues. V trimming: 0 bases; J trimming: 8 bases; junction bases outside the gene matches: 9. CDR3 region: CASSQDFPAGGGYTF. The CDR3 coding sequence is TGTGCCAGCAGCCAAGATTTTCCTGCAGGGGGAGGCTACACCTTC.

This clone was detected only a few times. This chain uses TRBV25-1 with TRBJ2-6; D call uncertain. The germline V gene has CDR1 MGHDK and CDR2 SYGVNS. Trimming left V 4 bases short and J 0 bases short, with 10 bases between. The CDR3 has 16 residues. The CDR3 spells CASSVARSSGANVLTF. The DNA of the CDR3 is TGTGCCAGCAGTGTAGCACGGAGCTCTGGGGCCAACGTCCTGACTTTC.

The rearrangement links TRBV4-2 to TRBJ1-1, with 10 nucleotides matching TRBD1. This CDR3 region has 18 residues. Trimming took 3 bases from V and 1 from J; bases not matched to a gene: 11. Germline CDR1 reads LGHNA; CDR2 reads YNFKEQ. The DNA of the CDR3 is TGTGCCAGCAGCCATCGGGACAGGGGCTTGTACGCGAACACTGAAGCTTTCTTT. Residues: CASSHRDRGLYANTEAFF.

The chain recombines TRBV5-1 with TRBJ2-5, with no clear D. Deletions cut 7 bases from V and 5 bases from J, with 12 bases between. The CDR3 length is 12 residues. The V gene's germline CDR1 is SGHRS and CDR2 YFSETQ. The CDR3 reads CASYSVLETQYF. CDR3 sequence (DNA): TGCGCCAGCTACTCTGTACTCGAGACCCAGTACTTC.

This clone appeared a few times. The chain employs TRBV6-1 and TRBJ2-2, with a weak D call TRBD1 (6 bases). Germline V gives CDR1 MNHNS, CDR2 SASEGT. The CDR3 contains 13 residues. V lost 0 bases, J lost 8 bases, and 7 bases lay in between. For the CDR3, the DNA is TGTGCCAGCAGTGAAGCGGGGACAGGGGAGCTGTTTTTT. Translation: CASSEAGTGELFF.

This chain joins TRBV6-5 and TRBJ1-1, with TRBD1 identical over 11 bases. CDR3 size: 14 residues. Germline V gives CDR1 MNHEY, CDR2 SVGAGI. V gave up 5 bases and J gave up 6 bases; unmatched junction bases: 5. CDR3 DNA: TGTGCCAGCAGTCGAAGGACAGGGGGCCCTGAAGCTTTCTTT. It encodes CASSRRTGGPEAFF.

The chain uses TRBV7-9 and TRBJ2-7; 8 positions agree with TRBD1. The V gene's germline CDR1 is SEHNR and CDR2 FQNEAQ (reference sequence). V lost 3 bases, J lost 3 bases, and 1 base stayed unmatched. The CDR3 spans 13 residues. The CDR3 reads CASSFTGGYEQYF. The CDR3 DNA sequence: TGTGCCAGCAGCTTTACAGGGGGCTACGAGCAGTACTTC.

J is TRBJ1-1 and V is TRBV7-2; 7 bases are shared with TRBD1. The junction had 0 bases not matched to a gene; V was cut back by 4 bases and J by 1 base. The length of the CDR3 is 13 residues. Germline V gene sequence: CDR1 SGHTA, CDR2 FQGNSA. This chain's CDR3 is CASSWTGNTEAFF. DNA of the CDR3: TGTGCCAGCAGCTGGACAGGGAACACTGAAGCTTTCTTT.

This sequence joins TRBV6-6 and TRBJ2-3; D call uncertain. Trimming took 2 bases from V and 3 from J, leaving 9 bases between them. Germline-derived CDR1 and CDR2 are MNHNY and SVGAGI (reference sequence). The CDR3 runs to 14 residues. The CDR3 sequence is CASSYHTDTDTQYF. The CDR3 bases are TGTGCCAGCAGTTACCATACAGATACAGATACGCAGTATTTT.

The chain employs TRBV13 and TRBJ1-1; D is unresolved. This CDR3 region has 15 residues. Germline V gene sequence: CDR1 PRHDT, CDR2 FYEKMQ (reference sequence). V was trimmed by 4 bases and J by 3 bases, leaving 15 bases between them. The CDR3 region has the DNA TGTGCCAGCAGCTCCCTGGCGGGCGGCGACACTGAAGCTTTCTTT. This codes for CASSSLAGGDTEAFF.

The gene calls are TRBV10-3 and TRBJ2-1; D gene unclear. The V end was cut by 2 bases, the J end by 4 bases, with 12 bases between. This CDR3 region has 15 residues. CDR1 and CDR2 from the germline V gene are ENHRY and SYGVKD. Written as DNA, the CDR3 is TGTGCCATCAGTGAGCCCGCACTTGCTTACAATGAGCAGTTCTTC. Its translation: CAISEPALAYNEQFF.

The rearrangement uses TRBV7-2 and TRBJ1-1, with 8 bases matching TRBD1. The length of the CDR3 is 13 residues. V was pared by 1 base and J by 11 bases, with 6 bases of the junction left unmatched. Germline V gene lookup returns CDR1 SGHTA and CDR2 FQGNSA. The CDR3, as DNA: TGTGCCAGCAGCTTAGGGGACAGGTTTAGGGCTTTCTTT. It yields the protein CASSLGDRFRAFF.

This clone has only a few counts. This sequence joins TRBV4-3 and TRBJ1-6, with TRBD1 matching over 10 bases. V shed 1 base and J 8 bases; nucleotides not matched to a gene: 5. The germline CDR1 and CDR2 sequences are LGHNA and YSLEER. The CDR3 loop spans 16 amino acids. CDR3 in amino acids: CASSQVPGTGDSPLHF. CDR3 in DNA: TGCGCCAGCAGCCAAGTCCCCGGGACAGGGGATTCACCCCTCCACTTT.

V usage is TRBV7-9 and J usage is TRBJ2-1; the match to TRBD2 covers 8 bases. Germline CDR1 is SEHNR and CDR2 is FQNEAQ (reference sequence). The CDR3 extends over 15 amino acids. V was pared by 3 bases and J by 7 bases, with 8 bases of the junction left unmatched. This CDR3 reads CASSLVLGGANEQFF. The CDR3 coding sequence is TGTGCCAGCAGCTTGGTCCTCGGGGGGGCGAATGAGCAGTTCTTC. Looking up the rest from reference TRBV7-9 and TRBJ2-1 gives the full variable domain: DTGVSQNPRHKITKRGQNVTFRCDPISEHNRLYWYRQTLGQGPEFLTYFQNEAQLEKSRLLSDRFSAERPKGSFSTLEIQRTEQGDSAMYLCASSLVLGGANEQFFGPGTRLTVL.

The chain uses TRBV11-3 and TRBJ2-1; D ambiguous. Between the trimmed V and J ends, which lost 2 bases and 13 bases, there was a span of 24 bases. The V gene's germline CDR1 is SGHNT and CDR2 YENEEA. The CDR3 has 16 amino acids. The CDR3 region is CASSLSNTNSGNLQFF. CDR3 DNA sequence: TGTGCCAGCAGCTTATCCAACACCAACTCGGGTAACTTACAGTTCTTC. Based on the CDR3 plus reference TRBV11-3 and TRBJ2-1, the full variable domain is EAGVVQSPRYKIIEKKQPVAFWCNPISGHNTLYWYLQNLGQGPELLIRYENEEAVDDSQLPKDRFSAERLKGVDSTLKIQPAELGDSAVYLCASSLSNTNSGNLQFFGPGTRLTVL.

The CDR3 coding sequence is TGTGCCAGCAGCGCGGCGGGGAGCCGTATAGAATCGGATACGCAGTATTTT. Encoded protein: CASSAAGSRIESDTQYF. The rearrangement links TRBV9 to TRBJ2-3; TRBD2 is a possible D gene (6 bases). V was pared by 3 bases and J by 6 bases, with 23 bases between. The CDR3 length is 17 residues. In germline, CDR1 is SGDLS, CDR2 YYNGEE.

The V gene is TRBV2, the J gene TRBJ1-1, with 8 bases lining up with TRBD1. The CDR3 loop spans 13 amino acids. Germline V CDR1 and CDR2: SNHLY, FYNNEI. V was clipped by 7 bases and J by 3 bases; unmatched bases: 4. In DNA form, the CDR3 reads TGTGCCAGCACCCAGACAGGGGACACTGAAGCTTTCTTT. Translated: CASTQTGDTEAFF.

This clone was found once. The CDR3 spells CASGQGPSDYEQYF. In DNA form, the CDR3 reads TGTGCCAGCGGGCAGGGGCCCTCTGACTACGAGCAGTACTTC. This rearrangement joins TRBV6-6 to TRBJ2-7; the D gene is possibly TRBD1 (6 bases). The CDR3 totals 14 residues. CDR1 MNHNY and CDR2 SVGAGI come from the germline V gene (reference sequence). Between the trimmed V and J ends, which lost 8 bases and 3 bases, there was a span of 17 bases.

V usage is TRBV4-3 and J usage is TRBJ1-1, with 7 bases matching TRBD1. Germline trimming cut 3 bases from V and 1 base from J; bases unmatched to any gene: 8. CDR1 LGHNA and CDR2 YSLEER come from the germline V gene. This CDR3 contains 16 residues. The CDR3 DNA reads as TGCGCCAGCAGCCAGATTTATGGGACAGCGAACACTGAAGCTTTCTTT. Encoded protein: CASSQIYGTANTEAFF.